A selection of T cell receptor beta chains follows, all from one sample in a study of OX40 agonist ivuxolimab in advanced cancers. The data were produced by immunoSEQ multiplex PCR, yet TCRdb's version contains in-frame clones alone and is incomplete. The sample has about 58,000 clones, 88% seen once; the top ten hold 3% to 4%. The material was CD4+ or CD8+ T cells sorted from blood, obtained in a trial of the OX40 agonist ivuxolimab. These receptor sequences come from an adult with an advanced solid tumor such as melanoma, head and neck, liver or kidney cancer. Each CDR3 is given with its conserved first and last residue. A D gene is named only where the DNA matches it firmly. Rows may omit the clone size; those that give it use once, few, many or a size class.

abundance: -
len: 15
d_gene: -
v_gene: TRBV7-7
j_gene: TRBJ2-5
CDR3nt: TGTGCTAGCAGCAAAACAGGACTCAGGGGAGAGACCCAGTACTTC
CDR3aa: CASSKTGLRGETQYF

abundance: once
len: 14
d_gene: -
v_gene: TRBV28
j_gene: TRBJ1-2
CDR3nt: TGTGCCAGCACCCCCGGGGGACTGACCTATGGCTACACCTTC
CDR3aa: CASTPGGLTYGYTF

abundance: once
len: 13
d_gene: -
v_gene: TRBV19
j_gene: TRBJ2-1
CDR3nt: TGTGCCAGTAGTATACCCGATAACAATGAGCAGTTCTTC
CDR3aa: CASSIPDNNEQFF

abundance: -
len: 15
d_gene: TRBD2
v_gene: TRBV5-4
j_gene: TRBJ2-5
CDR3nt: TGTGCCAGCAGCTCTTCCGGGACTAGCGGGAGGGCCCAATACTTC
CDR3aa: CASSSSGTSGRAQYF

abundance: -
len: 12
d_gene: -
v_gene: TRBV30
j_gene: TRBJ2-5
CDR3nt: TGTGCCTGGACCCAGGACCAAGAGACCCAGTACTTC
CDR3aa: CAWTQDQETQYF

abundance: -
len: 15
d_gene: TRBD2
v_gene: TRBV27
j_gene: TRBJ2-1
CDR3nt: TGTGCCAGCAGTCTTCTAGCGGGAGGAGAGGGTGAGCAGTTCTTC
CDR3aa: CASSLLAGGEGEQFF

abundance: -
len: 13
d_gene: TRBD2
v_gene: TRBV5-1
j_gene: TRBJ2-5
CDR3nt: TGCGCCAGCAGCTTTGAGCGGGAGTCTTCCCAGTACTTC
CDR3aa: CASSFERESSQYF

abundance: once
len: 15
d_gene: -
v_gene: TRBV5-1
j_gene: TRBJ2-6
CDR3nt: TGCGCCAGCAGCTTATGGGGGCTAGGGGCCAACGTCCTGACTTTC
CDR3aa: CASSLWGLGANVLTF

abundance: -
len: 13
d_gene: -
v_gene: TRBV29-1
j_gene: TRBJ1-2
CDR3nt: TGCAGCGTTGAGTGGGCTGACCGCTATGGCTACACCTTC
CDR3aa: CSVEWADRYGYTF

abundance: -
len: 15
d_gene: TRBD1
v_gene: TRBV30
j_gene: TRBJ2-7
CDR3nt: TGTGCCTGGAGGGACAGGGCCAGAGACTCCTACGAGCAGTACTTC
CDR3aa: CAWRDRARDSYEQYF

abundance: -
len: 12
d_gene: TRBD2
v_gene: TRBV6-1
j_gene: TRBJ2-3
CDR3nt: TGTGCCAGCAGTGAAAACGGGGGGACGCAGTATTTT
CDR3aa: CASSENGGTQYF

abundance: -
len: 17
d_gene: TRBD1
v_gene: TRBV23-1
j_gene: TRBJ1-3
CDR3nt: TGCGCCAGCAGTCAAGAGGGGACAGTCCCCAAGGGAAACACCATATATTTT
CDR3aa: CASSQEGTVPKGNTIYF

abundance: once
len: 13
d_gene: TRBD2
v_gene: TRBV29-1
j_gene: TRBJ2-1
CDR3nt: TGCAGCGTTACGGGACTAGCGGGAGAGGTCGGGTTCTTC
CDR3aa: CSVTGLAGEVGFF

abundance: -
len: 16
d_gene: -
v_gene: TRBV10-1
j_gene: TRBJ2-3
CDR3nt: TGCGCCAGCAGTGATACGTTGGGTCGAGGTACAGATACGCAGTATTTT
CDR3aa: CASSDTLGRGTDTQYF

abundance: -
len: 14
d_gene: -
v_gene: TRBV2
j_gene: TRBJ2-7
CDR3nt: TGTGCCAGCAGTCTAGCCCGCAGCTCCTACGAGCAGTACTTC
CDR3aa: CASSLARSSYEQYF

abundance: -
len: 15
d_gene: -
v_gene: TRBV5-1
j_gene: TRBJ2-2
CDR3nt: TGCGCCAGCAGCATCTACTTAGGGGGGGCCGGGGAGCTGTTTTTT
CDR3aa: CASSIYLGGAGELFF

abundance: -
len: 16
d_gene: -
v_gene: TRBV27
j_gene: TRBJ2-7
CDR3nt: TGTGCCAGCAGTTTTGACGGCTACCTAAGCTCCTACGAGCAGTACTTC
CDR3aa: CASSFDGYLSSYEQYF

abundance: -
len: 16
d_gene: -
v_gene: TRBV7-9
j_gene: TRBJ2-3
CDR3nt: TGTGCCAGCAGACCTGATCGGGTAGCGAACACAGATACGCAGTATTTT
CDR3aa: CASRPDRVANTDTQYF

abundance: -
len: 14
d_gene: TRBD1
v_gene: TRBV6-5
j_gene: TRBJ1-1
CDR3nt: TGTGCCAGCAGTCCGACAGGGAGGAACACTGAAGCTTTCTTT
CDR3aa: CASSPTGRNTEAFF

abundance: -
len: 16
d_gene: -
v_gene: TRBV27
j_gene: TRBJ1-6
CDR3nt: TGTGCCAGCAGTCCCCACCGGGGCGAGGCGCCTTCACCCCTCCACTTT
CDR3aa: CASSPHRGEAPSPLHF

abundance: -
len: 14
d_gene: TRBD1
v_gene: TRBV2
j_gene: TRBJ1-2
CDR3nt: TGTGCCAGCAGCGAACCACCGGGACAGCGAGGCTACACCTTC
CDR3aa: CASSEPPGQRGYTF

abundance: -
len: 12
d_gene: -
v_gene: TRBV28
j_gene: TRBJ1-5
CDR3nt: TGTGCCAGCAGTTTACGGGTTCAGCCCCAGCATTTT
CDR3aa: CASSLRVQPQHF

abundance: -
len: 13
d_gene: -
v_gene: TRBV18
j_gene: TRBJ2-2
CDR3nt: TGTGCCAGCTCACCAGGAGAAACCGGGGAGCTGTTTTTT
CDR3aa: CASSPGETGELFF

abundance: -
len: 13
d_gene: -
v_gene: TRBV7-3
j_gene: TRBJ2-2
CDR3nt: TGTGCCAGCAGCTCCCCGAACACCGGGGAGCTGTTTTTT
CDR3aa: CASSSPNTGELFF

abundance: -
len: 13
d_gene: -
v_gene: TRBV18
j_gene: TRBJ2-7
CDR3nt: TGTGCCAGCTCACCACCAGAGGGGAACGAGCAGTACTTC
CDR3aa: CASSPPEGNEQYF

abundance: -
len: 15
d_gene: -
v_gene: TRBV6-6
j_gene: TRBJ2-7
CDR3nt: TGTGCCAGCAGTTACGTTGGGACGAACCGCTACGAGCAGTACTTC
CDR3aa: CASSYVGTNRYEQYF

abundance: -
len: 14
d_gene: TRBD2
v_gene: TRBV7-2
j_gene: TRBJ2-1
CDR3nt: TGTGCCAGCAGCCAGACTAGCGGGAGGTATGAGCAGTTCTTC
CDR3aa: CASSQTSGRYEQFF

abundance: few
len: 15
d_gene: -
v_gene: TRBV5-1
j_gene: TRBJ2-7
CDR3nt: TGCGCCAGCAGCTTCGCAAGCGGGTATGCCTACGAGCAGTACTTC
CDR3aa: CASSFASGYAYEQYF

abundance: -
len: 14
d_gene: -
v_gene: TRBV6-1
j_gene: TRBJ1-5
CDR3nt: TGTGCCAGCAGTGAAGCGAACTCAAATCAGCCCCAGCATTTT
CDR3aa: CASSEANSNQPQHF

abundance: -
len: 14
d_gene: -
v_gene: TRBV2
j_gene: TRBJ1-1
CDR3nt: TGTGCCAGTTTAGCCGGATTAGGGTTGACTGAAGCTTTCTTT
CDR3aa: CASLAGLGLTEAFF

abundance: -
len: 14
d_gene: TRBD2
v_gene: TRBV28
j_gene: TRBJ2-1
CDR3nt: TGTGCCAGCAGTTCCAGCGGGATCTACAATGAGCAGTTCTTC
CDR3aa: CASSSSGIYNEQFF

abundance: -
len: 14
d_gene: -
v_gene: TRBV2
j_gene: TRBJ2-2
CDR3nt: TGTGCCAGTCTTACCGGGACTGACACCGGGGAGCTGTTTTTT
CDR3aa: CASLTGTDTGELFF

abundance: -
len: 16
d_gene: TRBD2
v_gene: TRBV10-1
j_gene: TRBJ2-3
CDR3nt: TGCGCCAGCAGTTACGCGACTAGCGGCCACACAGATACGCAGTATTTT
CDR3aa: CASSYATSGHTDTQYF

abundance: -
len: 12
d_gene: -
v_gene: TRBV30
j_gene: TRBJ2-2
CDR3nt: TGTGCCCGGACAGCTAACACCGGGGAGCTGTTTTTT
CDR3aa: CARTANTGELFF

abundance: -
len: 11
d_gene: -
v_gene: TRBV10-3
j_gene: TRBJ2-1
CDR3nt: TGTGCCATCAGCAGGGCCAATGAGCAGTTCTTC
CDR3aa: CAISRANEQFF

abundance: -
len: 13
d_gene: -
v_gene: TRBV2
j_gene: TRBJ1-2
CDR3nt: TGTGCCAGCAGTGAAATCGGATCCTATGGCTACACCTTC
CDR3aa: CASSEIGSYGYTF